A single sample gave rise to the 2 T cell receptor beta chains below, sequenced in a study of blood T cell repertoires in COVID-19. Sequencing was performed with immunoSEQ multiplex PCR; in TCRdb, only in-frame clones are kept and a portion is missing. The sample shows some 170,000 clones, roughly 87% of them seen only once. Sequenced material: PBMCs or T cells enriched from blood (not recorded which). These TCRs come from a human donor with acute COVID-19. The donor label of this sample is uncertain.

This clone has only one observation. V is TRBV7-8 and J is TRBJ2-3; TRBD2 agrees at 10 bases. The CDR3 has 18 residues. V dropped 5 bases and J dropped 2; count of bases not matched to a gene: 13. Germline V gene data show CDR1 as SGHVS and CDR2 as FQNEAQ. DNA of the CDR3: TGTGCCAGCAGCCGGAAACCCATACTAGCGGGGATCACAGATACGCAGTATTTT. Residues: CASSRKPILAGITDTQYF.

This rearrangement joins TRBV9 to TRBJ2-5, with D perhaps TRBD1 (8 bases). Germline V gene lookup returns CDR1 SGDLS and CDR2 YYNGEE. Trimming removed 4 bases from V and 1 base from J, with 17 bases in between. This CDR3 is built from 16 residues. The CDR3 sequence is CASSPTGGGLQETQYF. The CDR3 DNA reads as TGTGCCAGCAGCCCCACAGGGGGAGGGCTCCAAGAGACCCAGTACTTC.